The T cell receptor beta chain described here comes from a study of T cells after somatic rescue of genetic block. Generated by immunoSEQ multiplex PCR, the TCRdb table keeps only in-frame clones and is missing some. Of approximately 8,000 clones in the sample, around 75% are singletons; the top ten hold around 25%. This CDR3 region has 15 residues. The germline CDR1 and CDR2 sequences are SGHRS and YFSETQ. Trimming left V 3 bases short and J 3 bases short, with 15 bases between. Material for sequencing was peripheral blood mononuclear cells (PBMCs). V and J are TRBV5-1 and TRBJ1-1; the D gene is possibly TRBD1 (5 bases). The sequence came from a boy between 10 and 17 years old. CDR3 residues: CASSSPLGGDTEAFF. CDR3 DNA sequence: TGCGCCAGCAGCTCCCCCTTGGGGGGAGACACTGAAGCTTTCTTT.